This T cell receptor (beta chain) was sequenced during a study of human thymus T cells. The CDR3 sequence is 15 residues long. Germline values: CDR1 SGHTA, CDR2 FQGTGA. Produced via immunoSEQ multiplex PCR; TCRdb's table is partial and in-frame only. The table shows tens of thousands of clones, with around 96% occurring only once. Corrective cardiac surgery supplied the resected thymus tissue. It was healthy Finnish infants having corrective surgery for congenital heart defects who were the donors. On this clone itself: Germline and junction disagree at one end, which may indicate a read error.

The sequence was obtained from a boy less than two years old with a congenital heart defect but otherwise immunologically healthy. V is TRBV7-3 and J is TRBJ2-7; the match to TRBD1 covers 7 bases. Sequenced input: thymus tissue. The CDR3 DNA reads TGTGCCAGCAGCCTAACAGGGGTGGACACCTACGAGCAGTACTTC. Protein product: CASSLTGVDTYEQYF.